This is a list of T cell receptor beta chains from one sample in a study of cytomegalovirus exposure and HLA in healthy donors. Using immunoSEQ multiplex PCR, the repertoire was profiled, and TCRdb retains in-frame clones only, with some absent. The data contain 160,000 or so clones, 70% to 85% of them singletons. The sequenced sample was PBMCs. These receptors were taken from a man aged 25-45 years in good health and CMV-seropositive. The CDR3 runs from the conserved cysteine through the conserved F or W. The D gene is left open where the match is weak. Size is stated for part of the rows, as once, few or many counts, or as a class when the clone is expanded.

V gene: TRBV29-1
clone size: .
D gene: TRBD1
J gene: TRBJ2-7
CDR3 protein: CSSIGGPYEQYF
CDR3 DNA: TGCAGCTCCATAGGGGGCCCCTACGAGCAGTACTTC

V gene: TRBV5-1
clone size: few
D gene: .
J gene: TRBJ1-4
CDR3 protein: CASSLQGPTNEKLFF
CDR3 DNA: TGCGCCAGCAGCTTGCAGGGTCCAACTAATGAAAAACTGTTTTTT

V gene: TRBV7-2
clone size: .
D gene: TRBD1
J gene: TRBJ1-1
CDR3 protein: CASRKGAPNTEAFF
CDR3 DNA: TGTGCCAGCAGAAAGGGGGCCCCGAACACTGAAGCTTTCTTT

V gene: TRBV29-1
clone size: .
D gene: TRBD1
J gene: TRBJ2-2
CDR3 protein: CSVAGTGTNTGELFF
CDR3 DNA: TGCAGCGTAGCCGGGACAGGGACGAACACCGGGGAGCTGTTTTTT

V gene: TRBV5-1
clone size: .
D gene: .
J gene: TRBJ2-3
CDR3 protein: CASSLVSGDTDTQYF
CDR3 DNA: TGCGCCAGCAGCTTGGTATCGGGGGACACAGATACGCAGTATTTT

V gene: TRBV5-1
clone size: few
D gene: TRBD1
J gene: TRBJ1-2
CDR3 protein: CASSLLEGGDGYTF
CDR3 DNA: TGCGCCAGCAGCTTGTTAGAAGGGGGCGATGGCTACACCTTC

V gene: TRBV28
clone size: .
D gene: TRBD1
J gene: TRBJ1-5
CDR3 protein: CASSSYLEGRADRVGRQPQHF
CDR3 DNA: TGTGCCAGCAGTTCCTATTTGGAGGGGCGGGCCGACAGGGTCGGGCGTCAGCCCCAGCATTTT

V gene: TRBV6-5
clone size: few
D gene: TRBD1
J gene: TRBJ1-5
CDR3 protein: CASSSNTGGHQPQHF
CDR3 DNA: TGTGCCAGCAGTTCAAACACAGGGGGCCATCAGCCCCAGCATTTT

V gene: TRBV2
clone size: .
D gene: .
J gene: TRBJ1-5
CDR3 protein: CASSETGYNQPQHF
CDR3 DNA: TGTGCCAGCAGTGAAACAGGGTACAATCAGCCCCAGCATTTT

V gene: TRBV29-1
clone size: .
D gene: .
J gene: TRBJ2-7
CDR3 protein: CSVVGIRTYEQYF
CDR3 DNA: TGCAGCGTTGTGGGCATCCGCACCTACGAGCAGTACTTC

V gene: TRBV5-6
clone size: few
D gene: TRBD1
J gene: TRBJ1-2
CDR3 protein: CASSRTGVGYGYTF
CDR3 DNA: TGTGCCAGCAGCCGGACAGGGGTCGGCTATGGCTACACCTTC

V gene: TRBV12-5
clone size: .
D gene: TRBD2
J gene: TRBJ2-5
CDR3 protein: CASGDGGGYQETQYF
CDR3 DNA: TGTGCTAGTGGTGATGGCGGGGGGTACCAAGAGACCCAGTACTTC

V gene: TRBV9
clone size: few
D gene: TRBD1
J gene: TRBJ1-2
CDR3 protein: CASTSGQGPLNYGYTF
CDR3 DNA: TGTGCCAGCACCTCGGGACAGGGCCCACTCAACTATGGCTACACCTTC

V gene: TRBV18
clone size: .
D gene: .
J gene: TRBJ2-6
CDR3 protein: CASSGTARSGANVLTF
CDR3 DNA: TGTGCCAGCTCAGGTACAGCCCGCTCTGGGGCCAACGTCCTGACTTTC

V gene: TRBV9
clone size: .
D gene: TRBD2
J gene: TRBJ2-3
CDR3 protein: CASSVGWTSGADFTDTQYF
CDR3 DNA: TGTGCCAGCAGCGTAGGATGGACTAGCGGGGCGGACTTCACAGATACGCAGTATTTT

V gene: TRBV4-1
clone size: .
D gene: .
J gene: TRBJ1-1
CDR3 protein: CASSLYDRPNTEAFF
CDR3 DNA: TGCGCCAGCAGCCTTTACGACAGACCGAACACTGAAGCTTTCTTT

V gene: TRBV28
clone size: .
D gene: TRBD1
J gene: TRBJ1-4
CDR3 protein: CASSTRRDRGIANEKLFF
CDR3 DNA: TGTGCCAGCTCAACTAGACGGGACAGGGGGATAGCTAATGAAAAACTGTTTTTT

V gene: TRBV12-5
clone size: .
D gene: TRBD1
J gene: TRBJ1-3
CDR3 protein: CASGLVGTGENTIYF
CDR3 DNA: TGTGCTAGTGGTTTGGTAGGAACAGGGGAAAACACCATATATTTT

V gene: TRBV7-2
clone size: .
D gene: .
J gene: TRBJ1-5
CDR3 protein: CASSSQSNQPQHF
CDR3 DNA: TGTGCCAGCAGCTCCCAGAGCAATCAGCCCCAGCATTTT

V gene: TRBV29-1
clone size: .
D gene: .
J gene: TRBJ2-3
CDR3 protein: CSVGGPGGDTQYF
CDR3 DNA: TGCAGCGTGGGCGGGCCTGGGGGGGATACGCAGTATTTT

V gene: TRBV5-1
clone size: .
D gene: TRBD2
J gene: TRBJ2-5
CDR3 protein: CASSLGLAGGQYQETQYF
CDR3 DNA: TGCGCCAGCAGCTTGGGACTAGCGGGGGGACAGTACCAAGAGACCCAGTACTTC

V gene: TRBV6-5
clone size: .
D gene: TRBD2
J gene: TRBJ2-7
CDR3 protein: CASSLAGGLNEQYF
CDR3 DNA: TGTGCCAGCAGCTTAGCGGGGGGGCTTAACGAGCAGTACTTC

V gene: TRBV4-1
clone size: .
D gene: TRBD1
J gene: TRBJ2-5
CDR3 protein: CASSPQGQAPGTQYF
CDR3 DNA: TGCGCCAGCAGTCCTCAGGGACAGGCCCCGGGCACCCAGTACTTC

V gene: TRBV11-1
clone size: .
D gene: TRBD2
J gene: TRBJ2-1
CDR3 protein: CASSLARLAGGYEQFF
CDR3 DNA: TGTGCCAGCAGCTTAGCGCGTCTAGCGGGGGGCTATGAGCAGTTCTTC

V gene: TRBV9
clone size: few
D gene: .
J gene: TRBJ1-4
CDR3 protein: CASSVGGPRGEKLFF
CDR3 DNA: TGTGCCAGCAGCGTAGGCGGGCCCCGGGGAGAAAAACTGTTTTTT

V gene: TRBV7-2
clone size: few
D gene: TRBD1
J gene: TRBJ1-5
CDR3 protein: CASSFQTGANQPQHF
CDR3 DNA: TGTGCCAGCAGCTTCCAGACAGGGGCGAATCAGCCCCAGCATTTT

V gene: TRBV4-3
clone size: .
D gene: .
J gene: TRBJ2-7
CDR3 protein: CASSQVYKLVGGEQYF
CDR3 DNA: TGCGCCAGCAGCCAAGTGTACAAATTAGTTGGAGGCGAGCAGTACTTC

V gene: TRBV6-1
clone size: .
D gene: TRBD1
J gene: TRBJ2-1
CDR3 protein: CASRLRDRDNNEQFF
CDR3 DNA: TGTGCCAGCAGACTCCGGGACAGGGACAACAATGAGCAGTTCTTC

V gene: TRBV28
clone size: .
D gene: TRBD1
J gene: TRBJ2-7
CDR3 protein: CASSYRQGLVYEQYF
CDR3 DNA: TGTGCCAGCAGTTACCGACAGGGGTTGGTTTACGAGCAGTACTTC

V gene: TRBV5-1
clone size: .
D gene: .
J gene: TRBJ1-5
CDR3 protein: CASSLAGNQPQHF
CDR3 DNA: TGCGCCAGCAGCTTGGCCGGGAATCAGCCCCAGCATTTT

V gene: TRBV11-3
clone size: .
D gene: .
J gene: TRBJ2-7
CDR3 protein: CASSLDNRPSYEQYF
CDR3 DNA: TGTGCCAGCAGCTTAGATAACAGGCCCTCCTACGAGCAGTACTTC

V gene: TRBV15
clone size: once
D gene: TRBD2
J gene: TRBJ2-1
CDR3 protein: CATSTTSGEFYNEQFF
CDR3 DNA: TGTGCCACCAGCACGACTAGCGGGGAGTTCTACAATGAGCAGTTCTTC

V gene: TRBV7-2
clone size: .
D gene: .
J gene: TRBJ2-7
CDR3 protein: CASSLSPGQTYEQYF
CDR3 DNA: TGTGCCAGCAGCTTATCACCGGGACAAACCTACGAGCAGTACTTC

V gene: TRBV7-6
clone size: once
D gene: TRBD1
J gene: TRBJ2-1
CDR3 protein: CASSATGTGWNEQFF
CDR3 DNA: TGTGCCAGCAGCGCTACCGGGACAGGGTGGAATGAGCAGTTCTTC

V gene: TRBV6-1
clone size: .
D gene: TRBD1
J gene: TRBJ1-5
CDR3 protein: CASRDRGLPPQHF
CDR3 DNA: TGTGCCAGTCGGGACAGGGGCCTACCGCCCCAGCATTTT

V gene: TRBV25-1
clone size: .
D gene: TRBD1
J gene: TRBJ2-7
CDR3 protein: CASSEETGYEQYF
CDR3 DNA: TGTGCCAGCAGTGAAGAGACAGGGTACGAGCAGTACTTC

V gene: TRBV5-1
clone size: .
D gene: TRBD1
J gene: TRBJ2-5
CDR3 protein: CASRKGTAQETQYF
CDR3 DNA: TGCGCCAGCAGAAAGGGGACAGCCCAAGAGACCCAGTACTTC

V gene: TRBV18
clone size: .
D gene: TRBD1
J gene: TRBJ1-1
CDR3 protein: CASSQRDRDTEAFF
CDR3 DNA: TGTGCCAGCTCACAGCGGGACAGGGACACTGAAGCTTTCTTT

V gene: TRBV6-1
clone size: .
D gene: TRBD1
J gene: TRBJ2-3
CDR3 protein: CASSVTGPDTQYF
CDR3 DNA: TGTGCCAGCAGTGTGACAGGGCCAGATACGCAGTATTTT

V gene: TRBV27
clone size: few
D gene: .
J gene: TRBJ1-5
CDR3 protein: CASSFTRGGADQPQHF
CDR3 DNA: TGTGCCAGCAGTTTTACCCGGGGGGGGGCGGATCAGCCCCAGCATTTT

V gene: TRBV11-3
clone size: .
D gene: TRBD1
J gene: TRBJ2-3
CDR3 protein: CASSTRDRSDTQYF
CDR3 DNA: TGTGCCAGCAGCACCCGGGACAGGTCAGATACGCAGTATTTT

V gene: TRBV9
clone size: .
D gene: .
J gene: TRBJ1-2
CDR3 protein: CASSEAGIYGYTF
CDR3 DNA: TGTGCCAGCAGTGAGGCAGGGATCTATGGCTACACCTTC

V gene: TRBV7-2
clone size: .
D gene: .
J gene: TRBJ2-1
CDR3 protein: CASSSTGTSNEQFF
CDR3 DNA: TGTGCCAGCAGCTCGACCGGGACAAGCAATGAGCAGTTCTTC

V gene: TRBV7-9
clone size: .
D gene: TRBD1
J gene: TRBJ2-7
CDR3 protein: CASSSGQGGVEQYF
CDR3 DNA: TGTGCCAGCAGCTCAGGACAGGGAGGTGTGGAGCAGTACTTC

V gene: TRBV25-1
clone size: .
D gene: TRBD2
J gene: TRBJ2-7
CDR3 protein: CASSEYGGGTYEQYF
CDR3 DNA: TGTGCCAGCAGTGAATATGGCGGGGGGACGTACGAGCAGTACTTC

V gene: TRBV29-1
clone size: .
D gene: TRBD2
J gene: TRBJ2-3
CDR3 protein: CSVGGSGGAKDTQYF
CDR3 DNA: TGCAGCGTTGGTGGTAGCGGGGGGGCCAAAGATACGCAGTATTTT

V gene: TRBV29-1
clone size: .
D gene: .
J gene: TRBJ1-1
CDR3 protein: CSVEARSSNTEAFF
CDR3 DNA: TGCAGCGTTGAGGCCAGGTCGAGTAACACTGAAGCTTTCTTT

V gene: TRBV5-1
clone size: few
D gene: .
J gene: TRBJ2-3
CDR3 protein: CASSPLSSGTDTQYF
CDR3 DNA: TGCGCCAGCAGCCCCCTTTCCAGCGGCACAGATACGCAGTATTTT

V gene: TRBV6-1
clone size: .
D gene: .
J gene: TRBJ2-1
CDR3 protein: CASRYTGYSYNEQFF
CDR3 DNA: TGTGCCAGCAGGTATACGGGTTACTCCTACAATGAGCAGTTCTTC

V gene: TRBV13
clone size: .
D gene: .
J gene: TRBJ2-7
CDR3 protein: CASSLEPHEQYF
CDR3 DNA: TGTGCCAGCAGCTTAGAGCCGCACGAGCAGTACTTC

V gene: TRBV30
clone size: .
D gene: TRBD1
J gene: TRBJ2-7
CDR3 protein: CAWSAPGGSYEQYF
CDR3 DNA: TGTGCCTGGAGTGCTCCAGGGGGCTCCTACGAGCAGTACTTC

V gene: TRBV19
clone size: .
D gene: .
J gene: TRBJ2-7
CDR3 protein: CASSILADYEQYF
CDR3 DNA: TGTGCCAGTAGTATTTTGGCAGACTACGAGCAGTACTTC

V gene: TRBV27
clone size: .
D gene: .
J gene: TRBJ2-2
CDR3 protein: CASSTDSFFTGELFF
CDR3 DNA: TGTGCCAGCAGTACAGACAGTTTTTTTACCGGGGAGCTGTTTTTT